This T cell receptor beta chain was sequenced for a study of blood T cells in healthy people across ages. Combining a sample-barcoded 5' primer with a J-beta primer mix, a second PCR ran for roughly 7 to 12 cycles. TCRdb redid the calling of the 5' RACE reads with MiXCR, one entry per CDR3 protein. The sample consists of about 670,000 distinct CDR3 sequences, 45% to 60% of them appearing once. Germline CDR1 reads SGHAT; CDR2 reads FQNNGV. The CDR3 is 16 residues long. V lost 5 bases and J lost 0; bases outside the gene matches: 7. The chain combines TRBV11-2 with TRBJ2-1; 7 bases are a match to TRBD2. The clonotype comes from a woman of 80 years or more in good health. Sequencing was done on a sample of blood. The CDR3 bases are TGTGCCAGCAGCGCAGGACCGGGGGGCTCCTACAATGAGCAGTTCTTC. This sequence encodes CASSAGPGGSYNEQFF.